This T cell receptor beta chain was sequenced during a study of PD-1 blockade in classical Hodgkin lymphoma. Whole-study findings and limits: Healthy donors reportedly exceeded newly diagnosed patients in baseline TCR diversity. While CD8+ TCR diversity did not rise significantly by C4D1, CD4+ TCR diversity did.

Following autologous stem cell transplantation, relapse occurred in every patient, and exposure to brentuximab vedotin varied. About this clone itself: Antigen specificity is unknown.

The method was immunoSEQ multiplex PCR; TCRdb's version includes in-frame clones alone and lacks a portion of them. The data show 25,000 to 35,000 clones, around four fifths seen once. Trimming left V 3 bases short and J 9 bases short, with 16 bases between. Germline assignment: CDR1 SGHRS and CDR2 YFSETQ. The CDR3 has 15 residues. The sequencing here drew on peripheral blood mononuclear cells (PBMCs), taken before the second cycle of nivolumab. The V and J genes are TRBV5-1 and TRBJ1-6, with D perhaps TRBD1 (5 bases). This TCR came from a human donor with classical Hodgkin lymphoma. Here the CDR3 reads CASSYWGTEGSPLHF. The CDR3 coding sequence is TGCGCCAGCAGCTACTGGGGGACCGAGGGTTCACCCCTCCACTTT.